The 8 T cell receptor beta chains given below trace back to one sample, sequenced in a study of blood T cell repertoires in COVID-19. Profiled with immunoSEQ multiplex PCR; TCRdb holds only in-frame clones, not every one. The profile shows 99,000 or so clones, roughly 80% of them singletons. Sequenced material: peripheral blood. The receptors come from a woman aged 80 or over with active or convalescent COVID-19.

V is TRBV4-1 and J is TRBJ1-6; 8 positions match TRBD1. The CDR3 is 17 residues long. Germline CDR1 reads MGHRA; CDR2 reads YSYEKL. The V and J ends lost 6 bases and 0 bases, in that order; junction bases with no gene match: 7. The CDR3 DNA reads TGCGCCAGCAGTTCGGGACAGGCGAGCTCCTATAATTCACCCCTCCACTTT. Translating it yields CASSSGQASSYNSPLHF.

The V gene is TRBV19, the J gene TRBJ2-7, with TRBD2 as a possible D gene (6 bases). Trimming took 4 bases from V and 0 from J, leaving 13 bases between them. CDR3 length: 15 amino acids. Germline CDR1 and CDR2: LNHDA and SQIVND (reference sequence). The CDR3 here is CASSSGTLGSYEQYF. The CDR3 nucleotides read TGTGCCAGTAGTAGCGGGACCTTGGGCTCCTACGAGCAGTACTTC.

The rearrangement uses TRBV5-1 and TRBJ2-2; a weak D match, TRBD1 (6 bases). The CDR3 is 17 residues long. The germline V gene has CDR1 SGHRS and CDR2 YFSETQ. Trimming removed 7 bases at V and 1 base at J, with 20 bases between. The CDR3: CASSSRTAGRNTGELFF. The CDR3 DNA sequence: TGCGCCAGCTCCTCTAGGACAGCCGGGCGGAACACCGGGGAGCTGTTTTTT.

This clone was counted once. The chain is built from TRBV11-2 and TRBJ1-1; TRBD1 aligns across 7 bases. The CDR3 length is 15 residues. Germline CDR1 and CDR2: SGHAT and FQNNGV. After removal of 5 bases from V and 3 bases from J, the junction contained 9 bases not matched to a gene. CDR3 in amino acids: CASSQLGGDDTEAFF. In DNA, the CDR3 is TGTGCCAGCAGCCAATTAGGGGGCGATGACACTGAAGCTTTCTTT.

The chain links TRBV10-1 to TRBJ1-5; TRBD1 might be the D (6 bases). The CDR3 has 15 residues. Germline V gene data show CDR1 as WNHNN and CDR2 as SYGVQD (reference sequence). With 10 bases removed from V and 7 bases from J, the gap between germline ends came to 23 bases. The CDR3 sequence is CAKERGSVAIQPQHF. The CDR3 DNA sequence: TGCGCCAAAGAGAGGGGGAGCGTGGCAATCCAGCCCCAGCATTTT.

The V gene is TRBV5-4, the J gene TRBJ2-1; 9 positions agree with TRBD2. V lost 4 bases, J lost 9 bases, and 11 bases stayed unmatched. Germline assignment: CDR1 SGHNT and CDR2 YYREEE (reference sequence). The CDR3 is 15 residues long. CDR3 sequence reads: CASSLSSGNFGEQFF. The DNA of the CDR3 is TGTGCCAGCAGCCTTTCTAGCGGGAATTTCGGTGAGCAGTTCTTC.

This sequence joins TRBV3-1 (or the pseudogene TRBV3-2) and TRBJ1-1; D unresolved. Trimming left V 4 bases short and J 3 bases short, with 15 bases between. The germline gives CDR1 LGHDT, CDR2 YNNKEL (reference sequence). The CDR3 extends over 15 amino acids. The CDR3 DNA follows: TGTGCCAGCAGCCCCCGGGGAGGGTGGGACACTGAAGCTTTCTTT. Translated: CASSPRGGWDTEAFF.

V usage is TRBV28 and J usage is TRBJ1-2, with D possibly matching TRBD1 (5 bases). V lost 7 bases, J lost 2 bases, and 11 bases lay in between. Germline CDR1 and CDR2: MDHEN and SYDVKM. CDR3 size: 13 residues. CDR3 residues: CASNRQGNYGYTF. The CDR3 nucleotides read TGTGCCAGCAACCGGCAGGGAAACTATGGCTACACCTTC.